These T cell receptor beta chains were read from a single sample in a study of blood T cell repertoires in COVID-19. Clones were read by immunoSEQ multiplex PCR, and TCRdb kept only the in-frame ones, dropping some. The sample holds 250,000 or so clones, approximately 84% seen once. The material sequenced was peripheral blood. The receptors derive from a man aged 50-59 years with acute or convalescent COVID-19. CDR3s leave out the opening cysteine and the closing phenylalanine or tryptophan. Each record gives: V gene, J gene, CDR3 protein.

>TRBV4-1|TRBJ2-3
ASSLRGSGGDTQY
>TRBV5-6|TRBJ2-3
ASSLQGPDTQY
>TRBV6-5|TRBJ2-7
ASSSSSEQY
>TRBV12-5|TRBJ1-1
ASGLVQRPLTDRMNTEAF
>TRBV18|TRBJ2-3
ASSPITLAGGPWGTDTQY
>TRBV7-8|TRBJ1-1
ASSLVTGRARTEAF
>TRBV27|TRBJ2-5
ASSRGTGGAKTQY
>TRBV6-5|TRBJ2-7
ASSYSGRGYEQY
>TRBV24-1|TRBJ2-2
ATSDSNWDSATGELF
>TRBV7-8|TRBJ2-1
ASSLVLSYNEQF
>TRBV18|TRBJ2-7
ASSREGQAYEQY
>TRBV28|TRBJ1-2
ASSSTGAGGYT
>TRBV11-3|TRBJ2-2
ASSFGPGGTGELF
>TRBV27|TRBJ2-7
ASKETGVTPYEQY
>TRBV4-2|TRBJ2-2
ASSPAGAGGYTGELF
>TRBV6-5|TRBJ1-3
ASIVGNTIY
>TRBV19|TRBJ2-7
ASREAGQGSYEQY